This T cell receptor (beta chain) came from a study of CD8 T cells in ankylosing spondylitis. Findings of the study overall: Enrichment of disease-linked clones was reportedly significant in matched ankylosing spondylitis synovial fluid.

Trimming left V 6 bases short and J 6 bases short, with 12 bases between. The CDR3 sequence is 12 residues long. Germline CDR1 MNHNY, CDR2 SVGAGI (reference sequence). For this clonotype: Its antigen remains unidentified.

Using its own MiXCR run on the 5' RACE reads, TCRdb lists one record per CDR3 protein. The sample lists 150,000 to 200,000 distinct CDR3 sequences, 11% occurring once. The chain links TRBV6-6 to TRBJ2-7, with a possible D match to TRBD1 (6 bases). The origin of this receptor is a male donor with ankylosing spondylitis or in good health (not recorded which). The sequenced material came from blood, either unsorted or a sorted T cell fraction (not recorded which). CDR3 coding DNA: TGTGCCAGCAGCCTCACAGGGTCCGAGCAGTACTTC. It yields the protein CASSLTGSEQYF.